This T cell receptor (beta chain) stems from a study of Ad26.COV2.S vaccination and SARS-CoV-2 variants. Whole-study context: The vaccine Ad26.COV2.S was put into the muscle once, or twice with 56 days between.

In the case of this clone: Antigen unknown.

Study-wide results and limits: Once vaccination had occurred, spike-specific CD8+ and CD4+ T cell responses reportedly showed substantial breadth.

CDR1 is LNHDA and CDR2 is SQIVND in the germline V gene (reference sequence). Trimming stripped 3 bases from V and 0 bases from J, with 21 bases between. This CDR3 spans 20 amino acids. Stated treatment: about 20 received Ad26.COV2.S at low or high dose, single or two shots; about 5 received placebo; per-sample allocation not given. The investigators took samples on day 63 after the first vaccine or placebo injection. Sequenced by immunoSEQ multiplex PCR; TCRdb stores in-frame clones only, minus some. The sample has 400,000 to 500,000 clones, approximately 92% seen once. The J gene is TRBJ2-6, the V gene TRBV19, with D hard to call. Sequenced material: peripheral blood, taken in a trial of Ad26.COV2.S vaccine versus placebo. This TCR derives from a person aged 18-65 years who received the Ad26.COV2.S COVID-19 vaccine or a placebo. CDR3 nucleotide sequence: TGTGCCAGTAGTATGGGGTCGAGAGTGTGGGGTTTCTCTGGGGCCAACGTCCTGACTTTC. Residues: CASSMGSRVWGFSGANVLTF. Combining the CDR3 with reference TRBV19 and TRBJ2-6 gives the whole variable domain DGGITQSPKYLFRKEGQNVTLSCEQNLNHDAMYWYRQDPGQGLRLIYYSQIVNDFQKGDIAEGYSVSREKKESFPLTVTSAQKNPTAFYLCASSMGSRVWGFSGANVLTFGAGSRLTVL.